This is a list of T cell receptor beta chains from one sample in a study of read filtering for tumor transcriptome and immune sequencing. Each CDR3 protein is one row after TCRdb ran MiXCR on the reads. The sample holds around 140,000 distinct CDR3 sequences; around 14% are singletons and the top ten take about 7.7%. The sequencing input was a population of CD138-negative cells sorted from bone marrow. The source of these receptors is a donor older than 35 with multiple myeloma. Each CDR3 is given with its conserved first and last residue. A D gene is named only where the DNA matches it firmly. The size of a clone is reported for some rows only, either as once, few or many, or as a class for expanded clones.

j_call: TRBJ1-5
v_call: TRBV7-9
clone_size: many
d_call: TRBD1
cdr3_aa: CASSLSGGKPQHF
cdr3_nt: TGTGCCAGCAGCTTATCAGGGGGTAAGCCCCAGCATTTT

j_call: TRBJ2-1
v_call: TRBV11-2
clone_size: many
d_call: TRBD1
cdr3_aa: CASRQVRDRAYNEQFF
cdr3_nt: TGTGCCAGCAGACAGGTCCGGGACAGGGCGTACAATGAGCAGTTCTTC

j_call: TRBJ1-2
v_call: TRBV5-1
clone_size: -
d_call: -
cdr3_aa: CASRTSGSYTF
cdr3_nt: TGCGCCAGCAGGACTAGCGGGAGCTACACCTTC

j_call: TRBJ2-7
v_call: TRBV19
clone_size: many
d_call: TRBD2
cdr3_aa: CASSIASGYPTYEQYF
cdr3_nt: TGTGCCAGTAGTATAGCTAGCGGATATCCTACCTACGAGCAGTACTTC

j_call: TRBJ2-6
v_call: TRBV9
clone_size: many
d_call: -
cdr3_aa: CASSSVLSSGANVLTF
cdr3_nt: TGTGCCAGCAGCTCCGTTTTAAGCTCTGGGGCCAACGTCCTGACTTTC

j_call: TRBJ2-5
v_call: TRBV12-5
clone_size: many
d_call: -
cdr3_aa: CASGLWHLSQETQYF
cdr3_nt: TGTGCTAGTGGTTTGTGGCACCTTTCTCAAGAGACCCAGTACTTC

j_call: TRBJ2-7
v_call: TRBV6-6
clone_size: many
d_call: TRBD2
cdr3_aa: CASSYGTSGRRRNEQYF
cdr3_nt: TGTGCCAGCAGTTACGGGACTAGCGGGAGAAGGAGAAACGAGCAGTACTTC

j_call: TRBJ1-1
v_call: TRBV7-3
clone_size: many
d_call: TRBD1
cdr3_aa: CASSRGQDTEAFF
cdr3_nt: TGTGCCAGCAGCCGGGGACAGGACACTGAAGCTTTCTTT

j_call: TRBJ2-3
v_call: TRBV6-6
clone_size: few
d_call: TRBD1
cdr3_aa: CASSSPGTGGTDTQYF
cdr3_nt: TGTGCCAGCAGTTCCCCCGGGACAGGGGGCACAGATACGCAGTATTTT

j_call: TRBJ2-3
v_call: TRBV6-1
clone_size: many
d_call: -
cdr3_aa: CASSEGSGGTTDTQYF
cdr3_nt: TGTGCCAGCAGTGAAGGGTCTGGGGGGACCACAGATACGCAGTATTTT

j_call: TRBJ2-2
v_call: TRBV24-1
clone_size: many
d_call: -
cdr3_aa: CATSDFKNTGELFF
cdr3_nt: TGTGCCACCAGTGATTTCAAGAACACCGGGGAGCTGTTTTTT

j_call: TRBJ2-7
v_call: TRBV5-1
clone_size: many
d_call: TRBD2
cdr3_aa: CASSLGAGRAEAYEQYF
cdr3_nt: TGCGCCAGCAGCTTGGGGGCCGGGAGGGCCGAGGCTTACGAGCAGTACTTC

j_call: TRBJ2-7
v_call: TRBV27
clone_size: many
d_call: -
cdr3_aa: CASRPRWLAISEQYF
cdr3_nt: TGTGCCAGCAGGCCAAGGTGGCTAGCGATTTCCGAGCAGTACTTC

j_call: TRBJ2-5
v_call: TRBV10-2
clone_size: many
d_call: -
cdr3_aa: CASSEVRSKETQYF
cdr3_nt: TGCGCCAGCAGTGAGGTTCGGAGTAAGGAGACCCAGTACTTC

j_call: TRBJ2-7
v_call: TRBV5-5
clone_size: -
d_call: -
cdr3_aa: CASSFLAGKGVVQYF
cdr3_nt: TGTGCCAGCAGCTTCCTTGCCGGGAAGGGTGTGGTGCAGTACTTC

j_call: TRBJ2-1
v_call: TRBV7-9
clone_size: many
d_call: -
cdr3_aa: CASSLVFQGSNNEQFF
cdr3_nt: TGTGCCAGCAGCTTAGTGTTCCAGGGGAGCAACAATGAGCAGTTCTTC

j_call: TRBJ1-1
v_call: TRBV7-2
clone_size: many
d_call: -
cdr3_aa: CASSLVLNTEAFF
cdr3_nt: TGTGCCAGCAGCTTAGTTTTGAACACTGAAGCTTTCTTT

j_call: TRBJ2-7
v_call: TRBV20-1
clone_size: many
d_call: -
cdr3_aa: CSAPVGASYEQYF
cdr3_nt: TGCAGTGCTCCTGTGGGCGCTTCCTACGAGCAGTACTTC

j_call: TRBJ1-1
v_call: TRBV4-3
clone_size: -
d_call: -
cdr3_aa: CASGLGRIPNTEAFF
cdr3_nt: TGCGCCAGCGGCCTCGGGCGGATACCGAACACTGAAGCTTTCTTT

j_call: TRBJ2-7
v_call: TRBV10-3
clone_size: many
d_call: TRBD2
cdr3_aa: CAISATPRSGPSYEQYF
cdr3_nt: TGTGCCATCAGTGCTACCCCCCGTAGCGGGCCTTCCTACGAGCAGTACTTC

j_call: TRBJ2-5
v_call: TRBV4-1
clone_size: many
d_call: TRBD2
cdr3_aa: CASSQTSGSRLETQYF
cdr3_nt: TGCGCCAGCAGCCAAACGAGCGGGAGCAGGCTAGAGACCCAGTACTTC

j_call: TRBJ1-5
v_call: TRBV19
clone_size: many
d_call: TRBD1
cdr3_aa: CASSGDRKINQPQHF
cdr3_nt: TGTGCCAGTAGTGGGGACAGAAAGATCAATCAGCCCCAGCATTTT

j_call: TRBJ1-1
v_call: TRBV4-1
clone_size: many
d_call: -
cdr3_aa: CASSQGGPRVEAFF
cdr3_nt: TGCGCCAGCAGCCAAGGAGGTCCCCGAGTTGAAGCTTTCTTT

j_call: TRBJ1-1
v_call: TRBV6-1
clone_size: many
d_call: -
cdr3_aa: CASSSAVPLNTEAFF
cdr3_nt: TGTGCCAGCAGTTCAGCCGTACCTTTGAACACTGAAGCTTTCTTT

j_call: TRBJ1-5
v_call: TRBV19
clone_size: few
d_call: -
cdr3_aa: CASKMRTDSNQPQHF
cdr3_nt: TGTGCCAGTAAGATGAGGACAGATAGCAATCAGCCCCAGCATTTT

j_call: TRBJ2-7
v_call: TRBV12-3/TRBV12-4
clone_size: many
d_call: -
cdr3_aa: CASNFAQGLGDEQYF
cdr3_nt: TGTGCCAGCAATTTTGCCCAGGGCCTGGGGGACGAGCAGTACTTC

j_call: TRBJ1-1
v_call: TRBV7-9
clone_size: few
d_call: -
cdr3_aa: CASSLGIDRNTEAFF
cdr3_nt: TGTGCCAGCAGCTTAGGGATAGATAGGAACACTGAAGCTTTCTTT

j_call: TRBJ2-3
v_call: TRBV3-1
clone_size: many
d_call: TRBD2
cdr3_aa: CASSRLLAGGPKDTQYF
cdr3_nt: TGTGCCAGCAGCCGCCTACTGGCGGGAGGCCCCAAGGATACGCAGTATTTT

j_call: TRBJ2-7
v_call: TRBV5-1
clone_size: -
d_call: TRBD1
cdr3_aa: CASSLEGQLREQYF
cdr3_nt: TGCGCCAGCAGCTTGGAGGGACAGCTACGCGAGCAGTACTTC

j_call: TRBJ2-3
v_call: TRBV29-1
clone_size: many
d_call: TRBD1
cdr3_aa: CSVDGTGQDTQYF
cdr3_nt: TGCAGCGTTGACGGGACAGGTCAAGATACGCAGTATTTT

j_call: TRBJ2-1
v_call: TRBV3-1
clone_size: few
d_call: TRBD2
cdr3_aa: CASSLLLAGVRNEQFF
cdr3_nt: TGTGCCAGCAGCCTTTTACTAGCGGGAGTTCGGAATGAGCAGTTCTTC

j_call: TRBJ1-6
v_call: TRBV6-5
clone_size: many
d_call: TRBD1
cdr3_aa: CASSYLTGQGASPLHF
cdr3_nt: TGTGCCAGCAGTTACTTGACGGGACAGGGAGCTTCACCCCTCCACTTT

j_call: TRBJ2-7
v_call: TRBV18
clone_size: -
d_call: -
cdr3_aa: CASSPAVGGEQYF
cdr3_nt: TGTGCCAGCTCACCAGCAGTTGGGGGCGAGCAGTACTTC

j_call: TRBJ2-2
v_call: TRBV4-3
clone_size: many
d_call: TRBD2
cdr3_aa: CASSRQITGTSGSGELFF
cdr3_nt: TGCGCCAGCAGCCGGCAGATCACCGGGACTAGCGGGTCCGGGGAGCTGTTTTTT

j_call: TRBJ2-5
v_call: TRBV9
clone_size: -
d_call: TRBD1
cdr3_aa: CAGSAHLTGGMETQYF
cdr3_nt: TGTGCCGGCAGCGCCCACTTGACAGGGGGCATGGAGACCCAGTACTTC

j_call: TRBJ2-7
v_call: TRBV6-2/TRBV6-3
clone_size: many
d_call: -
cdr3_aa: CASSSRREDSYEQYF
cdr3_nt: TGTGCCAGCAGCTCCCGGCGGGAAGACTCCTACGAGCAGTACTTC

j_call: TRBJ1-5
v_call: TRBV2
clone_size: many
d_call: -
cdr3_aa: CASSPYGGNQPQHF
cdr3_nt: TGTGCCAGCAGCCCCTACGGGGGCAATCAGCCCCAGCATTTT

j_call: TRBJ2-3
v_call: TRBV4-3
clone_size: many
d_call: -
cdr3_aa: CASSLQAHTDTQYF
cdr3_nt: TGCGCCAGCAGCCTCCAGGCACACACAGATACGCAGTATTTT

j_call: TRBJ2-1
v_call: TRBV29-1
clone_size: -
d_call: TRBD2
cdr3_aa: CGVRVEAGVVYNEQFF
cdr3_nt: TGCGGCGTCCGAGTAGAAGCGGGAGTTGTCTACAATGAGCAGTTCTTC

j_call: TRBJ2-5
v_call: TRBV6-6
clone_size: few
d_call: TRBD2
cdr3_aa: CASSSSGRDETQYF
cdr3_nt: TGTGCCAGCAGCTCTAGCGGGAGGGACGAGACCCAGTACTTC

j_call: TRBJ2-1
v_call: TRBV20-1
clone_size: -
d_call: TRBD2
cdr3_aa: CSGTSGSYEQFF
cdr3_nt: TGCAGCGGGACTAGCGGGAGCTATGAGCAGTTCTTC

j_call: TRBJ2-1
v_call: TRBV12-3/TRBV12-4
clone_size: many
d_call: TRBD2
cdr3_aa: CASTRTSGRDDEQFF
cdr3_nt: TGTGCCAGCACCCGCACTAGCGGGAGGGATGATGAGCAGTTCTTC

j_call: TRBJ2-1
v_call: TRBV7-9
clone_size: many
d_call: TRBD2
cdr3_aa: CASSSPGGGNEQFF
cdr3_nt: TGTGCCAGCAGCTCCCCGGGAGGGGGGAATGAGCAGTTCTTC

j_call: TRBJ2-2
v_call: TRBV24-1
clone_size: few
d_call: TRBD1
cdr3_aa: CATSPDRVNTRELFF
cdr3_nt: TGTGCCACCAGCCCGGACAGGGTGAACACCAGGGAGCTGTTTTTT

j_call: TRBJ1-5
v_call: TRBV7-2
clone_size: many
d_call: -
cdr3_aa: CASSPQERGQGQPQHF
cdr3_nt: TGTGCCAGCAGCCCTCAGGAGCGGGGGCAGGGTCAGCCCCAGCATTTT

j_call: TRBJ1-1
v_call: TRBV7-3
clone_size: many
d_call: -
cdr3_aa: CASSLEVNTEAFF
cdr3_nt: TGTGCCAGCAGCTTAGAAGTAAACACTGAAGCTTTCTTT

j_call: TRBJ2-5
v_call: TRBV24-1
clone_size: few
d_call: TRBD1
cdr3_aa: CATSDATSTGGRETQYF
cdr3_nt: TGTGCCACCAGTGACGCTACTTCGACAGGGGGCCGGGAGACCCAGTACTTC

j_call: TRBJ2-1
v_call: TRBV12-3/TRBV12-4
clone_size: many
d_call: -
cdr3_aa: CASSLFGNEQFF
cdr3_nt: TGTGCCAGCAGTTTGTTCGGAAATGAGCAGTTCTTC

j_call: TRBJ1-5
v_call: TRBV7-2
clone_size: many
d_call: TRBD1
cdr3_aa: CASSLTGLQPQHF
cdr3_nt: TGTGCCAGCAGCTTGACAGGGCTTCAGCCCCAGCATTTT

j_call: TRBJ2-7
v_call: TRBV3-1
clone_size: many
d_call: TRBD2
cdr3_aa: CASSQNPGLAGDHEQYF
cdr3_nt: TGTGCCAGCAGCCAGAATCCGGGACTAGCGGGAGACCACGAGCAGTACTTC

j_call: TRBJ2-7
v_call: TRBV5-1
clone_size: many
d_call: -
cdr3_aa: CASSLDLYEQYF
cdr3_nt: TGCGCCAGCAGCCTAGACTTGTACGAGCAGTACTTC

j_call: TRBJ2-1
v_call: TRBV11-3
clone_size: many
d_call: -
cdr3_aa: CASSYYNEQFF
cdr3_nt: TGTGCCAGCAGCTACTACAATGAGCAGTTCTTC

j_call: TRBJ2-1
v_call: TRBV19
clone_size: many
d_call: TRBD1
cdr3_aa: CASSYTGGPYNEQFF
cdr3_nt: TGTGCCAGTAGTTACACAGGGGGGCCCTACAATGAGCAGTTCTTC

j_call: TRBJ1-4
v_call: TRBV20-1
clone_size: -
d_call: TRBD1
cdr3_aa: CSARGTGGTNEKLFF
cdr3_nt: TGCAGTGCTAGAGGGACAGGTGGAACTAACGAAAAACTGTTTTTT

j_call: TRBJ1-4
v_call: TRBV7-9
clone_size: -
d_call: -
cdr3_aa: CASSGIPRGGYEKLFF
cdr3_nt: TGTGCCAGCAGCGGCATTCCCAGGGGAGGATATGAAAAACTGTTTTTT

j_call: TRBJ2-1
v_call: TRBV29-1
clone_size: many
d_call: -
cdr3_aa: CSVGTLYNEQFF
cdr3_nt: TGCAGCGTGGGGACTCTTTACAATGAGCAGTTCTTC

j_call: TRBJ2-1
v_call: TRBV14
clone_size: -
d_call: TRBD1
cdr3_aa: CASSQIQTGGEFF
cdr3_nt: TGTGCCAGCAGCCAAATCCAGACAGGGGGCGAGTTCTTC

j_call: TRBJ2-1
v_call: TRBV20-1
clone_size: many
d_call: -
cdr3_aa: CSARGGRKLTPYNEQFF
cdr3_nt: TGCAGTGCTAGAGGGGGGAGGAAACTCACCCCTTACAATGAGCAGTTCTTC